This T cell receptor beta chain was recorded in a study of T cell responses to AZD1222 COVID-19 vaccine. Study-wide results and caveats: Unmutated variant regions are reportedly the target of nearly half of TCRs that are spike-specific. Among AZD1222 vaccinees, only five to seven were seropositive at baseline. Researchers took repertoire samples only after the peak T cell response had come. Mostly white British, mostly female donors; authors suggested clonal diversity may be underestimated.

In regard to this clone: What it recognizes is unknown.

Trimming took 2 bases from V and 4 from J, leaving 27 bases between them. The CDR3 is 19 amino acids. Germline loops: CDR1 LNHNV, CDR2 YYDKDF (reference sequence). Clones were sequenced by immunoSEQ multiplex PCR, and TCRdb holds only the in-frame ones, with some missing. The sample contains 70,000 to 90,000 clones, more than 75% of which appear only once. This receptor was identified in an adult in good health. This specimen was peripheral blood, taken on day 0 of AZD1222 vaccination. J is TRBJ2-7 and V is TRBV15; weak D call: TRBD1 (6 bases). CDR3 sequence: CATSRSLRQGIRSGYEQYF. In DNA, the CDR3 is TGTGCCACCAGCAGAAGTTTACGGCAGGGGATAAGGAGTGGGTACGAGCAGTACTTC.